This T cell receptor beta chain came from a study of regulatory T cells in long-lasting Graves disease. Study-wide background: Duration of antithyroid drug therapy among newly diagnosed Graves' patients was under 3 months.

CDR3 size: 16 residues. Germline V gene lookup returns CDR1 SNHLY and CDR2 FYNNEI. Trimming stripped 1 base from V and 3 bases from J, with 13 bases between. Relying on iRepertoire HTBI primers and Arm-PCR of CDR3 regions, the team built TCR beta libraries. TCRdb re-called the multiplex PCR reads with MiXCR, one entry per CDR3 protein. The sample has about 350,000 distinct CDR3 sequences, roughly 16% seen once. This clonotype was counted ten times or more. The sample's time point: newly diagnosed GD, antithyroid drugs for less than 3 months. The TCR library was prepared using RNA isolated from PBMCs. In addition, the sample was reused for a study of T cells in Graves' hyperthyroidism and ophthalmopathy.

The chain couples TRBV2 to TRBJ1-3; possible D gene TRBD1, 6 bases. The receptor was derived from a woman younger than 35 with Graves disease. The material was peripheral blood mononuclear cells (PBMCs), obtained at new diagnosis, from a patient treated with antithyroid drugs. The CDR3 protein is CASSEVWGAFGNTIYF. Written as DNA, the CDR3 is TGTGCCAGCAGTGAAGTTTGGGGGGCCTTTGGAAACACCATATATTTT.